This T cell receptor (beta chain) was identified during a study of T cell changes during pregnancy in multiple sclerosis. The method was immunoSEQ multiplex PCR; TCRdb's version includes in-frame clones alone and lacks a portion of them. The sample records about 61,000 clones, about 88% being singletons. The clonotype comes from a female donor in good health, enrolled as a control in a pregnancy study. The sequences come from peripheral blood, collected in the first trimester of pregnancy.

The CDR3 DNA sequence: TGCGCCAGCAGCCAAGAATCCCGACTTGTAGAGACCCAGTACTTC. Its protein product is CASSQESRLVETQYF. The V gene is TRBV4-1, the J gene TRBJ2-5; the D is unclear. Per germline, CDR1 MGHRA and CDR2 YSYEKL. V was shortened by 0 bases and J by 4 bases, with 12 bases between the two germline ends. This CDR3 contains 15 residues.